This T cell receptor beta chain originates from a study of T cell responses to AZD1222 COVID-19 vaccine (dated by TCRdb to the early 2020s). Turning to the overall study: AZD1222 recipients with second doses at about 4 weeks or about 12 weeks were pooled, because spike-specific TCR depth and breadth did not differ between schedules. Enrollment into the trials was organized by age into subgroups of 18-55, 56-69 and 70-plus years, and those subgroups contained roughly 140, 27 and 60 TCR-sequenced participants, respectively. TCR sequencing covered roughly 230 trial participants: roughly 200 given two doses of AZD1222 and 26 given two doses of MenACWY control vaccine.

The CDR3 regions of human TCRbeta chains were analyzed by immunosequencing. In the paper's pipeline: Repertoire TCRs were checked for matches against a reference library of SARS-CoV-2-specific TCRs that had been generated using the MIRA antigen-specificity platform. Breadth meant the fraction of unique TCRs that were SARS-CoV-2-associated, whereas depth meant the fraction of total T cells that were SARS-CoV-2-associated. Using the MIRA data, each spike-specific TCR was assigned both to the spike region to which the TCR was reactive and to a CD4 or CD8 class. Log10-transformed breadth and depth values were compared by one-way ANOVA with Sidak's multiple comparisons tests. As stored in TCRdb, this immuneACCESS dataset retains in-frame rearrangements with V and J assigned. A fraction of the clones does not appear; measured against another copy, unresolved V genes explain less than half of the discrepancy, and the remainder lacks a known reason. V, J and clone size are taken as reported in that table, and D and trimming were inferred from the DNA itself. For this sample there are roughly 160,000 clones; roughly nine tenths appear just once. 1.5% to 2% of the sample belongs to the ten largest clones.

According to the study, the label for this sample's time point signals: baseline before first vaccination. The vaccinee samples were drawn from two UK trials, COV001 and COV002, one of which was a single-blind randomized controlled phase 2/3 trial testing AZD1222 (ChAdOx1 nCoV-19) in healthy adults. For TCRbeta chain sequencing, PBMC samples from trial participants were taken at day 0 and at day 28 after the second dose. With regard to this clone: The antigen it recognizes is unknown. One base away there is no much larger clone; base qualities are not given.

Findings and caveats that apply to the study as a whole: Epitopes outside the regions mutated in the B.1.351 and B.1.1.7 variants were reportedly recognized by nearly half of the unique spike-specific TCRs. In the small 56-69-year group, the increase in depth fell short of significance, most likely because of low power. Only a handful of AZD1222 recipients were SARS-CoV-2 seropositive at baseline, limiting conclusions about previously exposed vaccinees. Because no day 14 peak-response samples were available, repertoires were characterized only after the peak T cell response. Participants were mostly white British and included more females than males, and it was suggested by the authors that clonal diversity may have been underestimated. The whole spike protein was spanned by vaccine-associated CD4 TCRs, and dominant responses were seen in regions 160-218 and 743-854. A significant rise in spike-specific TCR breadth and depth was observed after two AZD1222 doses relative to day 0 and relative to MenACWY recipients.

The material sequenced was peripheral blood, taken on day 0 of AZD1222 vaccination. This TCR was sampled from an adult in good health.

The DNA sequence is TGTGCCGGGGGCGGGGGGAGCTCCTACAATGAGCAGTTCTTC. Its protein product is CAGGGGSSYNEQFF. The receptor chain draws on TRBV6-5 and TRBJ2-1; a stretch of 8 junction bases matches TRBD2. CDR1 and CDR2 were assigned from the germline V gene as MNHEY and SVGAGI. The CDR3 measures 14 amino acids from cysteine to phenylalanine. The kept DNA is CDR3 alone, 42 bases in frame from the first base. Unmatched junction bases come to 6, with V trimmed by 11 bases and J by 0 bases.